This T cell receptor beta chain was found in a study of blood T cell repertoires in COVID-19. Study-wide background: Sites across the United States, Italy and Spain contributed samples from acute and convalescent COVID-19. The cDNA or gDNA used as material had been derived from T cells, B-cell-depleted T cells, or PBMCs.

Germline V lookup: CDR1 SGHTA, CDR2 FQGTGA. The CDR3 is 17 amino acids. Trimming took 4 bases from V and 4 from J; bases not matched to a gene: 6. Original handling: Estimation of nucleated cell counts was performed using reference gene primer amplification. Generated by immunoSEQ multiplex PCR, the TCRdb table keeps only in-frame clones and is missing some. That table supplies the V and J calls and clone size; D and trimming were determined from the DNA. The table shows some 130,000 clones, with roughly 87% occurring only once. The chain employs TRBV7-3 and TRBJ2-4; 14 positions match TRBD2. Sequencing was performed on peripheral blood. The TCR originated in a man aged 80 or over with acute or convalescent COVID-19. The CDR3 DNA sequence: TGTGCCAGCAGCTCCCGGACTAGCGGGGGGCTAAAAAACATTCAGTACTTC. Translated, it gives CASSSRTSGGLKNIQYF.